The 19 T cell receptor beta chains reported below all come from one sample, sequenced in a study of cytomegalovirus exposure and HLA in healthy donors. PCR involved 60 Vbeta and 13 Jbeta primers. The method was immunoSEQ multiplex PCR; TCRdb's version includes in-frame clones alone and lacks a portion of them. In the table there are 150,000 to 200,000 clones, roughly four fifths of which are singletons. The sample was PBMCs. These receptors originate from a girl aged 2-9 years in good health and CMV-seropositive.

This clone was counted a few times. This chain links TRBV9 with TRBJ2-7, with D possibly matching TRBD2 (5 bases). The CDR3 has 15 residues. The germline V gene encodes CDR1 SGDLS and CDR2 YYNGEE. Between the trimmed V and J ends, which lost 3 bases and 5 bases, there was a span of 18 bases. The CDR3 DNA is TGTGCCAGCAGCGAGGACCTCCTGCCCGGGAACGAGCAGTACTTC. Encoded protein: CASSEDLLPGNEQYF.

This chain links TRBV29-1 with TRBJ2-7; TRBD2 agrees at 8 bases. Germline loops: CDR1 SQVTM, CDR2 ANQGSEA. This CDR3 region has 12 residues. In nucleotides, the CDR3 is TGCGCGGCGGGAGGAATAGTCTACGAGCAGTACTTC. The encoded protein is CAAGGIVYEQYF.

The V and J genes are TRBV18 and TRBJ1-2; D uncertain. Germline V gene data show CDR1 as KGHSH and CDR2 as LQKENI. V lost 1 base and J 3 bases, leaving 12 bases between the germline ends. The CDR3 has 15 amino acids. In DNA, the CDR3 is TGTGCCAGCTCACCACTTTTCCGGGGAGACTATGGCTACACCTTC. It yields the protein CASSPLFRGDYGYTF.

The V and J genes are TRBV5-5 and TRBJ1-2, with D unresolved. The CDR3 is 13 residues long. Trimming took 2 bases from V and 1 from J, leaving 6 bases between them. Germline assignment: CDR1 SGHKS and CDR2 YYEKEE (reference sequence). As DNA, the CDR3 is TGTGCCAGCAGCTTAACCAGTAACTATGGCTACACCTTC. It is translated as CASSLTSNYGYTF.

This chain joins TRBV7-3 and TRBJ1-5, with a weak D call TRBD1 (5 bases). Trimming took off 8 bases at V and 3 bases at J, with 20 bases between the two ends. Germline V gene lookup returns CDR1 SGHTA and CDR2 FQGTGA. CDR3 size: 16 residues. The CDR3 coding sequence is TGTGCCAGCCTCCCCCCTCAGGGAAGAAACAATCAGCCCCAGCATTTT. Translated, it gives CASLPPQGRNNQPQHF. The whole variable domain, remainder taken from reference TRBV7-3 and TRBJ1-5, is GAGVSQTPSNKVTEKGKYVELRCDPISGHTALYWYRQSLGQGPEFLIYFQGTGAADDSGLPNDRFFAVRPEGSVSTLKIQRTERGDSAVYLCASLPPQGRNNQPQHFGDGTRLSIL.

The chain links TRBV29-1 to TRBJ1-2; D uncertain. V was pared by 0 bases and J by 0 bases, with 5 bases between. Germline-derived CDR1 and CDR2 are SQVTM and ANQGSEA. The CDR3 is made up of 13 amino acids. The CDR3 reads CSVEDPANYGYTF. The CDR3 bases are TGCAGCGTTGAAGATCCAGCTAACTATGGCTACACCTTC. Full variable domain (outside the CDR3, taken from reference TRBV29-1 and TRBJ1-2): SAVISQKPSRDICQRGTSLTIQCQVDSQVTMMFWYRQQPGQSLTLIATANQGSEATYESGFVIDKFPISRPNLTFSTLTVSNMSPEDSSIYLCSVEDPANYGYTFGSGTRLTVV.

The chain uses TRBV27 and TRBJ2-7; TRBD1 is a possible D gene (5 bases). V was shortened by 4 bases and J by 3 bases, with 10 bases between the two germline ends. Germline CDR1 reads MNHEY; CDR2 reads SMNVEV (reference sequence). This CDR3 region has 13 residues. This CDR3 is CASSSTESYEQYF. The CDR3 DNA follows: TGTGCCAGCAGTTCGACAGAAAGCTACGAGCAGTACTTC.

The chain combines TRBV6-1 with TRBJ2-3; perhaps TRBD2 as D (6 bases). The CDR3 is made up of 14 amino acids. The V end lost 3 bases, the J end lost 1 base, and 8 bases lay between the germline ends. CDR1 is MNHNS and CDR2 is SASEGT in the germline V gene. DNA for the CDR3: TGTGCCAGCAGTGAGCGGGGCCGCACAGATACGCAGTATTTT. Translating it yields CASSERGRTDTQYF.

V and J are TRBV5-4 and TRBJ2-1; D ambiguous. CDR3 size: 13 residues. V lost 3 bases and J 0 bases, leaving 4 bases between the germline ends. Germline-derived CDR1 and CDR2 are SGHNT and YYREEE (reference sequence). The CDR3 spells CASSWSSYNEQFF. The CDR3 DNA is TGTGCCAGCAGCTGGAGCTCCTACAATGAGCAGTTCTTC.

The genes are TRBV6-6 and TRBJ1-1; D is perhaps TRBD1 (5 bases). This CDR3 is 12 amino acids long. Trimming pared 5 bases from V and 11 bases from J, leaving 15 bases between. Germline V gives CDR1 MNHNY, CDR2 SVGAGI (reference sequence). The DNA of the CDR3 is TGTGCCAGCAGTGCAGGGTGGGATGGGGCTTTCTTT. Translated: CASSAGWDGAFF.

The chain carries TRBV5-1 and TRBJ1-2; D may be TRBD1 (5 bases). With 0 bases removed from V and 8 bases from J, the gap between germline ends came to 11 bases. Germline lookup yields CDR1 SGHRS and CDR2 YFSETQ. This CDR3 contains 13 residues. CDR3 loop: CASSLAGRSGYTF. The DNA for the CDR3 is TGCGCCAGCAGCTTGGCAGGGAGGTCAGGCTACACCTTC.

The chain recombines TRBV30 with TRBJ2-3; D is uncertain. CDR3 length equals 13 residues. V dropped 3 bases and J dropped 1 base, with 8 bases sitting between them. Germline CDR1 GTSNPN, CDR2 SVGIG (reference sequence). The CDR3 coding sequence is TGTGCCTGGAGGAAGCAGGGCACAGATACGCAGTATTTT. Its protein is CAWRKQGTDTQYF.

This clone was observed a handful of times. The J gene is TRBJ1-3, the V gene TRBV5-5; D is ambiguous. CDR3 length equals 15 residues. Germline values: CDR1 SGHKS, CDR2 YYEKEE (reference sequence). V was cut by 0 bases and J by 2 bases, with 9 bases left in between. This chain's CDR3 is CASSLGWPAGNTIYF. DNA for the CDR3: TGTGCCAGCAGCTTGGGTTGGCCTGCTGGAAACACCATATATTTT.

This clone turned up a few times. The chain employs TRBV11-1 and TRBJ1-3, with TRBD1 as a possible D gene (6 bases). Germline CDR1 and CDR2: SGHAT and FQDESV (reference sequence). Trimming stripped 4 bases from V and 0 bases from J, with 13 bases between. The CDR3 extends over 16 amino acids. CDR3 nucleotide sequence: TGTGCCAGCAGCTCCTATGGACAGAACTCTGGAAACACCATATATTTT. As protein: CASSSYGQNSGNTIYF.

The chain uses TRBV27 and TRBJ2-5, with 8 bases matching TRBD2. This CDR3 contains 16 residues. Looked up from germline, CDR1 is MNHEY and CDR2 is SMNVEV (reference sequence). V shed 4 bases and J 2 bases; nucleotides not matched to a gene: 9. CDR3 coding DNA: TGTGCCAGCAGTTCCGGGACTAGTACTCCTCAAGAGACCCAGTACTTC. This encodes CASSSGTSTPQETQYF.

The V and J genes are TRBV6-4 and TRBJ2-2; D perhaps matches TRBD2 (5 bases). Germline CDR1 reads MRHNA; CDR2 reads SNTAGT. The CDR3 has 14 residues. Trimming shortened V by 7 bases and J by 6 bases, and 15 bases separated the two germline ends. The CDR3 loop reads CASTSGNEAGELFF. CDR3 nucleotides: TGTGCCAGCACCTCCGGGAATGAGGCCGGGGAGCTGTTTTTT.

The CDR3 nucleotides are TGTGCCAGCAGCCCGCAGTTTTTGCCCAACACTGAAGCTTTCTTT. It encodes CASSPQFLPNTEAFF. This rearrangement joins TRBV6-5 to TRBJ1-1; unclear D gene. This CDR3 comprises 15 residues. Germline V gene data show CDR1 as MNHEY and CDR2 as SVGAGI. V lost 6 bases to trimming and J lost 2 bases, with 16 bases between them.

The V gene is TRBV7-3, the J gene TRBJ2-2; 9 bases match TRBD2. After removal of 1 base from V and 4 bases from J, the junction contained 7 bases not matched to a gene. The CDR3 runs to 17 residues. Germline lookup yields CDR1 SGHTA and CDR2 FQGTGA. The CDR3 protein is CASSLNGGRAFTGELFF. The CDR3 DNA sequence: TGTGCCAGCAGCTTAAACGGCGGGAGGGCCTTCACCGGGGAGCTGTTTTTT.

The V and J genes are TRBV18 and TRBJ2-1, with 7 bases aligning to TRBD2. V lost 5 bases and J lost 3; bases outside the gene matches: 13. Looked up from germline, CDR1 is KGHSH and CDR2 is LQKENI. This CDR3 contains 17 residues. The CDR3 DNA follows: TGTGCCAGCTCATCGATAGCGGGCCCGGTTAACTACAATGAGCAGTTCTTC. This sequence encodes CASSSIAGPVNYNEQFF. Combining the CDR3 with reference TRBV18 and TRBJ2-1 gives the whole variable domain NAGVMQNPRHLVRRRGQEARLRCSPMKGHSHVYWYRQLPEEGLKFMVYLQKENIIDESGMPKERFSAEFPKEGPSILRIQQVVRGDSAAYFCASSSIAGPVNYNEQFFGPGTRLTVL.